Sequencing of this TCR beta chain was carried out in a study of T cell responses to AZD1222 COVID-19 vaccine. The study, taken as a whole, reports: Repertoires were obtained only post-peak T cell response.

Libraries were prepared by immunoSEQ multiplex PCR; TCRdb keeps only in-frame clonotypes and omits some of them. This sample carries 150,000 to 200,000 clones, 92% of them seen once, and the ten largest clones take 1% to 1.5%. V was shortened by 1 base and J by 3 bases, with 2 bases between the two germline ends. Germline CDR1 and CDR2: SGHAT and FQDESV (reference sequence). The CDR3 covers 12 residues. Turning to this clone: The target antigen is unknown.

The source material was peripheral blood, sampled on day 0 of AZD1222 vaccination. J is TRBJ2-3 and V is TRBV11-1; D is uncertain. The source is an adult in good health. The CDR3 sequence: CASSLGTDTQYF. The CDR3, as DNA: TGTGCCAGCAGCTTAGGAACAGATACGCAGTATTTT. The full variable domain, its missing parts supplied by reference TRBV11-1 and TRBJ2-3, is EAEVAQSPRYKITEKSQAVAFWCDPISGHATLYWYRQILGQGPELLVQFQDESVVDDSQLPKDRFSAERLKGVDSTLKIQPAELGDSAMYLCASSLGTDTQYFGPGTRLTVL.